A selection of T cell receptor beta chains follows, all from one sample in a study of STAT5B mutations in CD4+ large granular lymphocyte leukemia. Sequencing used immunoSEQ multiplex PCR; TCRdb keeps in-frame clones, though not all of them. The data show some 32,000 clones, with roughly 70% seen just once and approximately 1% held by the top ten. Sequencing input: CD4+ T cells from blood buffy coats. These receptors were obtained from a human donor in good health. Each CDR3 is given without its conserved first and last residue.

TRBV7-9	TRBJ2-1	ASSSILGSSGLPGDEQF
TRBV15	TRBJ1-5	ATSRDRGNQPQH
TRBV30	TRBJ2-7	AWSVRDEQY
TRBV5-5	TRBJ2-5	ASRGEPDSLETQY
TRBV20-1	TRBJ1-1	SAGEAEAF
TRBV7-2	TRBJ1-5	ASSLLQGQPQH
TRBV7-9	TRBJ2-1	ASSSYSGSSYNEQF
TRBV2	TRBJ2-3	ASSELFGLRQY
TRBV7-9	TRBJ2-3	ASSPRALAPSDTQY
TRBV2	TRBJ1-6	ASIGQGNNSPLH